The 22 T cell receptor beta chains listed next were all sequenced from one sample in a study of response to subunit inactivated influenza vaccine. TCRdb fed the RT-PCR reads into MiXCR, producing one record per CDR3 protein. The table includes roughly 700,000 distinct CDR3 sequences, roughly 13% detected once. This specimen consisted of PBMCs from blood, obtained approximately 15 days before vaccination. Receptor source: a man aged 50 to 59 who received an inactivated influenza vaccine.

This sequence joins TRBV20-1 and TRBJ2-7; maybe TRBD1 (5 bases). This CDR3 is 12 amino acids long. V lost 3 bases and J lost 3, with 9 bases in between. Germline V gene data show CDR1 as DFQATT and CDR2 as SNEGSKA (reference sequence). The CDR3 here is CSASRTLYEQYF. CDR3 nucleotide sequence: TGCAGTGCTAGTCGGACACTCTACGAGCAGTACTTC.

This sequence joins TRBV6-1 and TRBJ2-1, with no clear D. The CDR3 is 15 residues long. The germline CDR1 and CDR2 sequences are MNHNS and SASEGT. V was shortened by 7 bases and J by 2 bases, with 15 bases between the two germline ends. The CDR3 DNA is TGTGCCAGCAACCCGGTCCTGAGGCCCTACAATGAGCAGTTCTTC. Translation gives CASNPVLRPYNEQFF.

The chain uses TRBV4-2 and TRBJ2-7; weak D call: TRBD2 (5 bases). CDR1 and CDR2 (germline): LGHNA, YNFKEQ. Between the trimmed V and J ends, which lost 0 bases and 2 bases, there was a span of 20 bases. CDR3 length: 18 residues. CDR3 region: CASSQDVGGLEGAYEQYF. In DNA form, the CDR3 reads TGTGCCAGCAGCCAAGATGTAGGCGGGCTAGAAGGAGCCTACGAGCAGTACTTC.

This clonotype has a handful of counts. The chain is built from TRBV7-8 and TRBJ2-1; 7 bases match TRBD2. The CDR3 has 18 amino acids. From germline, CDR1 is SGHVS and CDR2 FQNEAQ. J gave up 6 bases and V 5 bases, and 19 bases lay outside the gene matches. DNA for the CDR3: TGTGCCAGCAGCCCATCAAGTTCAGGGCTAGCGGTACTCAATGAGCAGTTCTTC. Its translation: CASSPSSSGLAVLNEQFF.

V usage is TRBV5-5 and J usage is TRBJ1-4; the D gene is possibly TRBD1 (6 bases). This CDR3 has 15 residues. V lost 1 base to trimming and J lost 3 bases, with 10 bases between them. CDR1 SGHKS and CDR2 YYEKEE come from the germline V gene (reference sequence). DNA for the CDR3: TGTGCCAGCAGCTTGTGGGGACAAGCTAATGAAAAACTGTTTTTT. Residues: CASSLWGQANEKLFF.

The rearrangement links TRBV3-1 to TRBJ2-7; 7 positions match TRBD2. The V and J ends lost 5 bases and 0 bases, in that order; junction bases with no gene match: 4. CDR1 LGHDT and CDR2 YNNKEL come from the germline V gene (reference sequence). The CDR3 spans 14 residues. CDR3 sequence reads: CASSSAGSSYEQYF. In DNA, the CDR3 is TGTGCCAGCAGCTCAGCGGGGAGCTCCTACGAGCAGTACTTC.

V is TRBV6-2 or TRBV6-3 and J is TRBJ2-1, with D perhaps matching TRBD2 (7 bases). Per germline, CDR1 MNHEY and CDR2 SVGEGT. The length of the CDR3 is 14 residues. With 8 bases removed from V and 5 bases from J, the gap between germline ends came to 16 bases. The CDR3 is CASCLGGQNNEQFF. DNA of the CDR3: TGTGCCAGCTGCCTCGGGGGGCAGAACAATGAGCAGTTCTTC.

In this sample, this clonotype turned up a few times. The chain links TRBV20-1 to TRBJ2-5; maybe TRBD2 (6 bases). Deletions cut 3 bases from V and 3 bases from J, with 8 bases between. The germline CDR1 and CDR2 sequences are DFQATT and SNEGSKA (reference sequence). This CDR3 is 12 amino acids long. The CDR3: CSASRTKETQYF. The CDR3 region has the DNA TGCAGTGCTAGTAGGACTAAAGAGACCCAGTACTTC.

This clonotype has at least ten counts. The chain uses TRBV20-1 and TRBJ2-7; TRBD1 matches at 9 bases. V shed 3 bases and J 8 bases; nucleotides not matched to a gene: 11. Germline CDR1 and CDR2: DFQATT and SNEGSKA (reference sequence). This CDR3 region has 14 residues. The CDR3 reads CSARRGTGTYKQYF. The CDR3 DNA reads as TGCAGTGCTAGGAGGGGGACAGGGACTTATAAGCAGTACTTC.

This chain uses TRBV6-1 with TRBJ1-1; D is undetermined. The CDR3 runs 13 residues. Trimming pared 0 bases from V and 5 bases from J, leaving 7 bases between. In germline, CDR1 is MNHNS, CDR2 SASEGT. As DNA, the CDR3 is TGTGCCAGCAGTGAAGCGTTAGGTACTGAAGCTTTCTTT. It codes for CASSEALGTEAFF.

This clonotype was seen a few times. V usage is TRBV3-1 and J usage is TRBJ2-7, with D perhaps matching TRBD1 (5 bases). The CDR3 has 15 residues. Germline V gives CDR1 LGHDT, CDR2 YNNKEL (reference sequence). The V gene lost 4 bases and the J gene lost 0 bases, with 13 bases spanning the gap. In DNA, the CDR3 is TGTGCCAGCAGCCCTCTTACAGGTACCTCCTACGAGCAGTACTTC. Translation gives CASSPLTGTSYEQYF.

This clonotype was counted only a few times. This rearrangement joins TRBV10-3 to TRBJ1-1; D is possibly TRBD1 (5 bases). CDR3 length: 15 amino acids. Germline V CDR1 and CDR2: ENHRY, SYGVKD. Trimming removed 2 bases at V and 3 bases at J, with 13 bases between. The CDR3 bases are TGTGCCATCAGTGAGGGCCAGGGAATTTACACTGAAGCTTTCTTT. It encodes CAISEGQGIYTEAFF.

This clonotype occurred a few times. The J gene is TRBJ2-5, the V gene TRBV10-3; D possibly corresponds to TRBD2 (6 bases). V lost 4 bases to trimming and J lost 5 bases, with 11 bases between them. Germline values: CDR1 ENHRY, CDR2 SYGVKD. CDR3 length: 13 amino acids. The CDR3 DNA sequence: TGTGCCATCAGTGGAGGAGGGCTGGAGACCCAGTACTTC. Its translation is CAISGGGLETQYF.

This clonotype has more than one count but fewer than ten. The chain is built from TRBV4-2 and TRBJ2-5, with D maybe TRBD2 (5 bases). V was clipped by 4 bases and J by 2 bases, with 11 bases between them. CDR3 length equals 14 residues. Germline V lookup: CDR1 LGHNA, CDR2 YNFKEQ. The CDR3 here is CASSPLGGQETQYF. CDR3 bases: TGTGCCAGCAGCCCCTTAGGAGGTCAAGAGACCCAGTACTTC.

This clonotype appeared a few times. The genes are TRBV6-5 and TRBJ1-4; no clear D. Germline V CDR1 and CDR2: MNHEY, SVGAGI. V was cut by 5 bases and J by 7 bases, with 8 bases left in between. The CDR3 is made up of 12 amino acids. CDR3 sequence (DNA): TGTGCCAGCAGTCAAGGAGGTGAAAAACTGTTTTTT. Protein product: CASSQGGEKLFF.

The rearrangement uses TRBV5-1 and TRBJ2-3, with 7 positions matching TRBD1. Germline CDR1 SGHRS, CDR2 YFSETQ. After removal of 0 bases from V and 1 base from J, the junction contained 8 bases not matched to a gene. This CDR3 has 17 residues. The chain's CDR3 is CASSLAETGRGTDTQYF. The CDR3 DNA is TGCGCCAGCAGCTTGGCCGAGACAGGGCGCGGCACAGATACGCAGTATTTT. Supplemented by reference TRBV5-1 and TRBJ2-3, the full variable domain reads KAGVTQTPRYLIKTRGQQVTLSCSPISGHRSVSWYQQTPGQGLQFLFEYFSETQRNKGNFPGRFSGRQFSNSRSEMNVSTLELGDSALYLCASSLAETGRGTDTQYFGPGTRLTVL.

This clonotype has more than one count but fewer than ten. V gene TRBV7-3 combines with J gene TRBJ2-1; unclear D gene. The CDR3 is 14 amino acids. Trimming removed 0 bases at V and 1 base at J, with 4 bases between. Germline V gene data show CDR1 as SGHTA and CDR2 as FQGTGA. CDR3 in amino acids: CASSLTNSYNEQFF. DNA of the CDR3: TGTGCCAGCAGCTTAACTAATTCCTACAATGAGCAGTTCTTC. The whole variable domain, filled in from reference TRBV7-3 and TRBJ2-1, reads GAGVSQTPSNKVTEKGKYVELRCDPISGHTALYWYRQSLGQGPEFLIYFQGTGAADDSGLPNDRFFAVRPEGSVSTLKIQRTERGDSAVYLCASSLTNSYNEQFFGPGTRLTVL.

The sample holds a few counts of this clonotype. V usage is TRBV29-1 and J usage is TRBJ2-5; D not certain. Germline CDR1 is SQVTM and CDR2 is ANQGSEA. This CDR3 has 13 residues. The ends were cut back, 1 base at V and 5 bases at J, with 11 bases in the middle. DNA for the CDR3: TGCAGCGTTGAAGTTGGGCCTCTGGAGACCCAGTACTTC. Residues: CSVEVGPLETQYF.

This clonotype was picked up many times. The rearrangement uses TRBV28 and TRBJ2-3, with D hard to call. Trimming stripped 6 bases from V and 5 bases from J, with 6 bases between. Germline V lookup: CDR1 MDHEN, CDR2 SYDVKM. This CDR3 contains 11 residues. As DNA, the CDR3 is TGTGCCAGCAGCTTACGAGATACGCAGTATTTT. This encodes CASSLRDTQYF.

This clonotype was seen a handful of times. The V call is TRBV7-2, the J call TRBJ2-3; D is ambiguous. CDR1 SGHTA and CDR2 FQGNSA come from the germline V gene. The ends were cut back, 5 bases at V and 4 bases at J, with 7 bases in the middle. The CDR3 is 12 amino acids. CDR3 protein: CASSRAPDTQYF. CDR3 bases: TGTGCCAGCAGCCGGGCACCAGATACGCAGTATTTT.

The chain combines TRBV2 with TRBJ2-2; D perhaps matches TRBD1 (5 bases). The germline V gene has CDR1 SNHLY and CDR2 FYNNEI. V dropped 6 bases and J dropped 1 base, with 15 bases sitting between them. The CDR3 has 16 residues. The CDR3 loop is CASSIWGTRNTGELFF. CDR3 bases: TGTGCCAGCAGCATATGGGGCACCCGGAACACCGGGGAGCTGTTTTTT.

CDR3 residues: CASSPSGTGTKNEQFF. CDR3 sequence (DNA): TGTGCCAGCTCACCCAGTGGGACAGGGACCAAGAATGAGCAGTTCTTC. This sequence joins TRBV18 and TRBJ2-1, with 9 bases fitting TRBD1. This CDR3 is 16 amino acids long. Looked up from germline, CDR1 is KGHSH and CDR2 is LQKENI. The V and J ends lost 3 bases and 7 bases, in that order; junction bases with no gene match: 10.